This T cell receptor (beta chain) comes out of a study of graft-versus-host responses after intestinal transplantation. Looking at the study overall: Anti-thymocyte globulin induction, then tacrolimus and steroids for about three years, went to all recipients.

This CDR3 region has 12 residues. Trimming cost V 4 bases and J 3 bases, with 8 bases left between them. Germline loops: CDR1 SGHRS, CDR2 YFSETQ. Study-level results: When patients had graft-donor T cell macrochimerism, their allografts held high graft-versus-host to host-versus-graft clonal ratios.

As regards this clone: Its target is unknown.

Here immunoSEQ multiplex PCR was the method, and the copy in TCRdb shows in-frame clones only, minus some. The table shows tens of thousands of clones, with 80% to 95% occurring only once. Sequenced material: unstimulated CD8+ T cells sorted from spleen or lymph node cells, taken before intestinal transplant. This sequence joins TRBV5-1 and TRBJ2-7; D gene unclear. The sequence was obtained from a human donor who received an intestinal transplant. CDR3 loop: CASSPTGYEQYF. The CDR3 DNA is TGCGCCAGCAGCCCAACCGGCTACGAGCAGTACTTC.